The clone carrying this T cell receptor (beta chain) appeared many times. RNA transcripts served as the template for amplifying TCR beta CDR3 regions. The HTBI set primed first-round TCR CDR3 RT-PCR. TCRdb re-called the multiplex PCR reads through MiXCR, storing one row per CDR3 protein. The data show about 400,000 distinct CDR3 sequences, 15% to 18% seen once. The record originates from a study of T cells in Graves' hyperthyroidism and ophthalmopathy. V was clipped by 5 bases and J by 8 bases; unmatched bases: 8. Per the germline V gene, CDR1 is SEHNR and CDR2 is FQNEAQ (reference sequence). CDR3 length equals 15 residues.

The genes are TRBV7-9 and TRBJ2-1, with TRBD2 matching over 11 bases. Sequenced material: blood. The source of this sequence is a woman under 30 with Graves' hyperthyroidism. CDR3 loop: CASSPGLAGGDEQFF. CDR3 DNA sequence: TGTGCCAGCAGCCCAGGACTAGCGGGTGGGGATGAGCAGTTCTTC. The full variable domain, rest sourced from reference TRBV7-9 and TRBJ2-1, is DTGVSQNPRHKITKRGQNVTFRCDPISEHNRLYWYRQTLGQGPEFLTYFQNEAQLEKSRLLSDRFSAERPKGSFSTLEIQRTEQGDSAMYLCASSPGLAGGDEQFFGPGTRLTVL.